This TCR beta chain emerged from a study of CXCR3-negative and CXCR3-positive naive CD8 T cells. Germline CDR1 is LGHNA and CDR2 is YSLEER. CDR3 length: 17 amino acids. The libraries of TRB cDNA were prepared using 5' RACE with UMI labels. TCRdb reprocessed the 5' RACE reads; each CDR3 protein has one entry and no DNA is given. Its table lists around 47,000 distinct CDR3 sequences. The TCR was taken from a human donor in good health. Some clones in this sample may be carry-over from other donors' samples. The chain joins TRBV4-3 to TRBJ1-2; TCRdb lists TRBD1, though no DNA is available to test this call. Material for sequencing was memory CD8+ T cells from blood. The CDR3 sequence is CASSQEVAPDKTYGYTF.